The 30 T cell receptor beta chains below come from one sample, sequenced in a study of radiotherapy plus CTLA-4 blockade in lung cancer. Generated by immunoSEQ multiplex PCR, the TCRdb table keeps only in-frame clones and is missing some. The sample consists of around 44,000 clones, around 88% of them appearing once. The sample here was peripheral blood, taken from a patient treated with radiotherapy plus ipilimumab. These receptors were obtained from a human donor with non-small cell lung cancer that progressed on radiotherapy plus ipilimumab. Some clones in this sample may be carry-over from other donors' samples.

This sequence joins TRBV11-3 and TRBJ2-1; 9 bases match TRBD2. Trimming removed 4 bases from V and 8 bases from J; junction bases left unmatched: 9. Germline V gene sequence: CDR1 SGHNT, CDR2 YENEEA. The CDR3 extends over 15 amino acids. This chain's CDR3 is CASSYLAGAYDEQFF. CDR3 nucleotides: TGTGCCAGCAGCTATTTAGCGGGAGCTTACGATGAGCAGTTCTTC. The full variable domain, in which reference TRBV11-3 and TRBJ2-1 provide the parts outside the CDR3, is EAGVVQSPRYKIIEKKQPVAFWCNPISGHNTLYWYLQNLGQGPELLIRYENEEAVDDSQLPKDRFSAERLKGVDSTLKIQPAELGDSAVYLCASSYLAGAYDEQFFGPGTRLTVL.

This rearrangement joins TRBV11-1 to TRBJ2-1; 9 bases are shared with TRBD1. With 4 bases clipped from V and 6 bases from J, the junction kept 10 bases outside the gene matches. The CDR3 is 16 amino acids. Germline-derived CDR1 and CDR2 are SGHAT and FQDESV (reference sequence). CDR3 coding DNA: TGTGCCAGCAGCTCCCCGGGACAGGGTACCATCAATGAGCAGTTCTTC. Protein: CASSSPGQGTINEQFF.

J is TRBJ1-5 and V is TRBV19; D is ambiguous. The germline V and J ends were trimmed by 2 bases and 7 bases, with 9 bases remaining between them. The germline V gene encodes CDR1 LNHDA and CDR2 SQIVND (reference sequence). CDR3 length: 13 amino acids. CDR3 sequence (DNA): TGTGCCAGTAGTATAAGAGGGAACCAGCCCCAGCATTTT. Translated: CASSIRGNQPQHF.

CDR3 loop: CASSTQGAGGYTF. The DNA of the CDR3 is TGTGCCAGCAGCACGCAGGGGGCCGGTGGCTACACCTTC. V gene TRBV6-6 combines with J gene TRBJ1-2; TRBD1 agrees at 8 bases. The CDR3 covers 13 residues. With 6 bases clipped from V and 7 bases from J, the junction kept 7 bases outside the gene matches. Germline CDR1 and CDR2: MNHNY and SVGAGI (reference sequence).

The chain joins TRBV5-8 to TRBJ1-2, with 8 bases matching TRBD1. V shed 5 bases, J shed 0 bases, and the junction held 9 bases outside the gene matches. Germline values: CDR1 SGHTS, CDR2 YDEGEE. This CDR3 has 16 residues. The CDR3 sequence is CASRSGTGFTNYGYTF. In DNA form, the CDR3 reads TGTGCCAGCAGATCCGGGACAGGTTTTACTAACTATGGCTACACCTTC.

This chain links TRBV29-1 with TRBJ2-7, with D possibly matching TRBD1 (6 bases). Per the germline V gene, CDR1 is SQVTM and CDR2 is ANQGSEA. The CDR3 covers 13 residues. The V and J ends lost 7 bases and 2 bases respectively, with 15 bases between them. The CDR3 loop reads CSAGPGTPYEQYF. CDR3 DNA sequence: TGCAGCGCCGGGCCCGGGACACCCTACGAGCAGTACTTC.

The chain joins TRBV4-3 to TRBJ1-3, with no clear D. The V end lost 1 base, the J end lost 6 bases, and 7 bases lay between the germline ends. Germline V gene data show CDR1 as LGHNA and CDR2 as YSLEER. The CDR3 is 13 amino acids. CDR3 residues: CASSQGGENTIYF. The CDR3 bases are TGCGCCAGCAGCCAAGGCGGGGAAAACACCATATATTTT.

This clone was recorded a few times. The chain links TRBV6-5 to TRBJ1-5; 7 bases match TRBD1. V dropped 5 bases and J dropped 2; count of bases not matched to a gene: 6. CDR3 size: 15 residues. The germline CDR1 and CDR2 sequences are MNHEY and SVGAGI. The CDR3 DNA sequence: TGTGCCAGCAGTCACGACAGGGCAGGCAATCAGCCCCAGCATTTT. Translation gives CASSHDRAGNQPQHF.

The chain is built from TRBV5-4 and TRBJ2-2; D perhaps matches TRBD2 (5 bases). Germline V gene data show CDR1 as SGHNT and CDR2 as YYREEE (reference sequence). The CDR3 spans 17 residues. V was shortened by 0 bases and J by 2 bases, with 14 bases between the two germline ends. The CDR3 coding sequence is TGTGCCAGCAGCTTGGACCTGGCTAGCTTTAACACCGGGGAGCTGTTTTTT. This codes for CASSLDLASFNTGELFF.

This clone was picked up one time. This chain connects TRBV6-5 to TRBJ2-1, with 9 bases fitting TRBD2. The trim removed 6 bases at V and 6 bases at J, leaving 3 bases unmatched. Germline lookup yields CDR1 MNHEY and CDR2 SVGAGI. This CDR3 comprises 13 residues. The CDR3 sequence: CASRSSGVNEQFF. The CDR3 region has the DNA TGTGCCAGCAGATCTAGCGGGGTCAATGAGCAGTTCTTC.

V usage is TRBV5-6 and J usage is TRBJ1-1; D is unresolved. In germline, CDR1 is SGHDT, CDR2 YYEEEE. The CDR3 spans 14 residues. V was trimmed by 6 bases and J by 3 bases, leaving 15 bases between them. In DNA, the CDR3 is TGTGCCAGCATAGAGAGCGGGCGGGACACTGAAGCTTTCTTT. Translated, it gives CASIESGRDTEAFF.

The chain carries TRBV7-8 and TRBJ1-5; D is undetermined. V dropped 0 bases and J dropped 0 bases, with 9 bases sitting between them. CDR3 size: 16 residues. CDR1 SGHVS and CDR2 FQNEAQ come from the germline V gene. The chain's CDR3 is CASSLAALSSNQPQHF. In DNA, the CDR3 is TGTGCCAGCAGCTTAGCGGCTCTGTCTAGCAATCAGCCCCAGCATTTT.

This clone was observed a few times. This chain uses TRBV2 with TRBJ2-1, with D possibly matching TRBD2 (6 bases). The CDR3 is 15 residues long. The germline V and J ends were trimmed by 2 bases and 6 bases, with 14 bases remaining between them. Germline CDR1 SNHLY, CDR2 FYNNEI. CDR3 DNA sequence: TGTGCCAGCAGTGAATTTGGGGGAGGTTCCAATGAGCAGTTCTTC. Amino acid sequence: CASSEFGGGSNEQFF.

V is TRBV10-3 and J is TRBJ2-3, with D perhaps matching TRBD2 (6 bases). V shed 0 bases and J shed 6 bases, with 16 bases lying between them. Germline V gene lookup returns CDR1 ENHRY and CDR2 SYGVKD. The CDR3 is 16 amino acids. CDR3 bases: TGTGCCATCAGTGAGTCGGCGGGCCGCGGGGCGGATACGCAGTATTTT. Its protein is CAISESAGRGADTQYF.

Concerning this clone: The same CDR3 is also encoded by other DNA sequences in this sample. V and J are TRBV7-9 and TRBJ2-2; TRBD1 matches 10 bases. CDR3 length equals 15 residues. The trim removed 5 bases at V and 5 bases at J, leaving 5 bases unmatched. The germline V gene has CDR1 SEHNR and CDR2 FQNEAQ (reference sequence). This chain's CDR3 is CASSTGTGETGELFF. For the CDR3, the DNA is TGTGCCAGCAGCACCGGGACAGGGGAAACCGGGGAGCTGTTTTTT.

This clone was detected a few times. The rearrangement joins TRBV30 to TRBJ1-6, with 9 bases aligning to TRBD1. There are 15 residues in the CDR3. With V trimmed by 3 bases and J by 9 bases, 9 bases remained unmatched. Per the germline V gene, CDR1 is GTSNPN and CDR2 is SVGIG (reference sequence). The CDR3 DNA sequence: TGTGCCTGGAGGGATGGACAGGGGAATTTTTCACCCCTCCACTTT. Translating gives CAWRDGQGNFSPLHF.

This chain links TRBV27 with TRBJ2-3, with unresolved D. CDR3 length: 14 amino acids. Germline loops: CDR1 MNHEY, CDR2 SMNVEV (reference sequence). Trimming removed 7 bases at V and 3 bases at J, with 14 bases between. CDR3 amino acids: CASMVAGSTDTQYF. The CDR3 DNA reads as TGTGCCAGCATGGTGGCAGGCAGTACAGATACGCAGTATTTT.

The rearrangement uses TRBV2 and TRBJ1-2; 10 bases line up with TRBD1. J was trimmed by 3 bases and V by 5 bases; bases with no gene match: 3. The CDR3 extends over 14 amino acids. The V gene's germline CDR1 is SNHLY and CDR2 FYNNEI. The CDR3 spells CASSLTGGDYGYTF. The CDR3 nucleotides are TGTGCCAGCAGTCTGACAGGGGGCGACTATGGCTACACCTTC.

This clone showed up just a few times. The chain carries TRBV11-2 and TRBJ2-1, with TRBD2 identical over 8 bases. With V trimmed by 5 bases and J by 3 bases, 9 bases remained unmatched. Germline loops: CDR1 SGHAT, CDR2 FQNNGV. This CDR3 is built from 16 residues. The chain's CDR3 is CASSTTSGAFYNEQFF. In DNA form, the CDR3 reads TGTGCCAGCAGCACCACTAGCGGAGCCTTCTACAATGAGCAGTTCTTC. The full variable domain, rest sourced from reference TRBV11-2 and TRBJ2-1, is EAGVAQSPRYKIIEKRQSVAFWCNPISGHATLYWYQQILGQGPKLLIQFQNNGVVDDSQLPKDRFSAERLKGVDSTLKIQPAKLEDSAVYLCASSTTSGAFYNEQFFGPGTRLTVL.

The chain uses TRBV5-1 and TRBJ1-2; D may be TRBD1 (6 bases). This CDR3 is 16 amino acids long. V was cut by 5 bases and J by 6 bases, with 23 bases left in between. The germline V gene encodes CDR1 SGHRS and CDR2 YFSETQ. DNA of the CDR3: TGCGCCAGCAGTTATAACGACAGGCCAGGGCGGGATGGCTACACCTTC. Amino acid sequence: CASSYNDRPGRDGYTF.

This chain joins TRBV6-4 and TRBJ2-3, with D maybe TRBD2 (6 bases). CDR1 MRHNA and CDR2 SNTAGT come from the germline V gene. Trimming removed 5 bases from V and 0 bases from J, with 9 bases in between. The CDR3 totals 14 residues. CDR3 sequence (DNA): TGTGCCAGCAGTCGACTAGGGAGCACAGATACGCAGTATTTT. Protein sequence: CASSRLGSTDTQYF.

The chain links TRBV7-8 to TRBJ1-1, with unresolved D. The CDR3 contains 14 residues. V was trimmed by 7 bases and J by 4 bases, leaving 16 bases between them. Per germline, CDR1 SGHVS and CDR2 FQNEAQ. CDR3 in DNA: TGTGCCAGCACTGCCCAAGGATGGAGCACTGAAGCTTTCTTT. This translates into CASTAQGWSTEAFF. The entire variable domain, with the rest obtained from reference TRBV7-8 and TRBJ1-1, is as follows: GAGVSQSPRYKVAKRGQDVALRCDPISGHVSLFWYQQALGQGPEFLTYFQNEAQLDKSGLPSDRFFAERPEGSVSTLKIQRTQQEDSAVYLCASTAQGWSTEAFFGQGTRLTVV.

In this sample, this clone turned up once. V gene TRBV6-1 combines with J gene TRBJ1-4; 8 positions match TRBD1. The ends lost 8 bases at V and 8 bases at J; junction bases unmatched: 7. Germline CDR1 is MNHNS and CDR2 is SASEGT. The CDR3 covers 13 residues. The CDR3 is CASLRTGREKLFF. The CDR3 DNA reads as TGTGCCAGCCTACGGACAGGGAGGGAAAAACTGTTTTTT.

This chain connects TRBV15 to TRBJ1-2, with D possibly TRBD1 on 6 matching bases. The CDR3 sequence is 18 residues long. CDR1 LNHNV and CDR2 YYDKDF come from the germline V gene (reference sequence). Trimming pared 3 bases from V and 4 bases from J, leaving 24 bases between. CDR3 in DNA: TGTGCCACCAGCAGCCATGGTCTTGAACAGGGCGCCCGCTATGGCTACACCTTC. It yields the protein CATSSHGLEQGARYGYTF.

The V call is TRBV4-3, the J call TRBJ1-2; 7 bases are a match to TRBD1. The trim removed 1 base at V and 4 bases at J, leaving 6 bases unmatched. Germline assignment: CDR1 LGHNA and CDR2 YSLEER. The CDR3 covers 15 residues. The CDR3 bases are TGCGCCAGCAGCCAAGGAGGACAGGTGGGCTATGGCTACACCTTC. Its protein is CASSQGGQVGYGYTF.

This sequence joins TRBV4-1 and TRBJ2-1; D may be TRBD1 (6 bases). Trimming cost V 5 bases and J 8 bases, with 13 bases left between them. The CDR3 runs 13 residues. Germline V lookup: CDR1 MGHRA, CDR2 YSYEKL. Here the CDR3 reads CASSELQGYEQFF. CDR3 in DNA: TGCGCCAGCAGCGAATTACAGGGTTATGAGCAGTTCTTC.

This clone has just one count. This rearrangement joins TRBV5-1 to TRBJ2-3, with no clear D. The CDR3 consists of 14 residues. CDR1 is SGHRS and CDR2 is YFSETQ in the germline V gene. Trimming cost V 0 bases and J 4 bases, with 9 bases left between them. The DNA for the CDR3 is TGCGCCAGCAGCTTGGGAGGTAGCCCAGATACGCAGTATTTT. This translates into CASSLGGSPDTQYF.

This sequence joins TRBV5-6 and TRBJ2-4; 12 nucleotides align to TRBD2. Per germline, CDR1 SGHDT and CDR2 YYEEEE. V was pared by 6 bases and J by 0 bases, with 7 bases of the junction left unmatched. CDR3 length: 17 residues. The CDR3 DNA reads as TGTGCCAGCACCGGACTAGCGGGGAGTCTAGCCAAAAACATTCAGTACTTC. Its protein product is CASTGLAGSLAKNIQYF.

The V call is TRBV10-3, the J call TRBJ2-4; a possible D gene is TRBD2 (6 bases). With 10 bases removed from V and 9 bases from J, the gap between germline ends came to 16 bases. Germline CDR1 and CDR2: ENHRY and SYGVKD. CDR3 length: 12 amino acids. This CDR3 is CATSGAEGIQYF. Written as DNA, the CDR3 is TGTGCCACTTCCGGCGCGGAGGGCATTCAGTACTTC.

The genes are TRBV27 and TRBJ2-1; 9 nucleotides align to TRBD2. This CDR3 has 14 amino acids. The J segment lost 6 bases and the V segment lost 11 bases, leaving 11 bases of the junction unmatched. In germline, CDR1 is MNHEY, CDR2 SMNVEV (reference sequence). The CDR3 sequence: CASYPSGISNEQFF. Here the CDR3 DNA reads TGTGCCTCCTACCCTAGCGGGATTAGCAATGAGCAGTTCTTC.